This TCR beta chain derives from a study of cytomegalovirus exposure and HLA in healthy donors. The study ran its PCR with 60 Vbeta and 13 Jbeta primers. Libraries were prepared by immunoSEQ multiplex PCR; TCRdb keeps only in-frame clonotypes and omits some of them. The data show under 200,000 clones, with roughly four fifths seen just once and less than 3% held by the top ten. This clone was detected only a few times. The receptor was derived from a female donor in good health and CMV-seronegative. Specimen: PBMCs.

CDR3 DNA sequence: TGTGCCAGCAGTTACTGGGGACAAAATTCACCCCTCCACTTT. Protein: CASSYWGQNSPLHF. The chain is built from TRBV6-5 and TRBJ1-6; weak D call: TRBD1 (6 bases). From germline, CDR1 is MNHEY and CDR2 SVGAGI. The CDR3 has 14 residues. Trimming cost V 1 base and J 7 bases, with 8 bases left between them.